These T cell receptor beta chains were read from a single sample in a study of blood T cell repertoires in COVID-19. TCRdb keeps only in-frame clones here, not all; method: immunoSEQ multiplex PCR. The repertoire includes under 250,000 clones, roughly 90% of them detected once, and around 0.85% sits in the top ten. Sample: peripheral blood. The receptors originated from a man in his sixties with COVID-19, enrolled during active disease. The CDR3 runs from the conserved cysteine through the conserved F or W. Fields, in order: V gene, clone size, J gene, CDR3 length, D gene, CDR3 DNA, CDR3 protein. D genes are given only for firm matches. Size values are once, few and many counts, or a class for expanded clones, and some rows have none.

>TRBV9|-|TRBJ2-2|15|-
TGTGCCAGCAGCATCCGACAGGGAGGTACCGGGGAGCTGTTTTTT
CASSIRQGGTGELFF
>TRBV5-1|-|TRBJ2-5|15|TRBD2
TGCGCCAGCAGCCTTGGAGCAACCGGGGGGGAGACCCAGTACTTC
CASSLGATGGETQYF
>TRBV9|-|TRBJ2-1|16|-
TGTGCCAGCAGCGTACTAGGGACTGGCTCCTACAATGAGCAGTTCTTC
CASSVLGTGSYNEQFF
>TRBV30|-|TRBJ1-5|13|TRBD1
TGTGCCTGGACGGGACAGAGCAATCAGCCCCAGCATTTT
CAWTGQSNQPQHF
>TRBV6-5|-|TRBJ2-5|14|TRBD1
TGTGCCAAAAGGGGTCAGGGGGCTTGGGGGACCCAGTACTTC
CAKRGQGAWGTQYF
>TRBV2|-|TRBJ1-5|15|-
TGTGCCAGCAGCGCGATGGGGGGAGGCAATCAGCCCCAGCATTTT
CASSAMGGGNQPQHF
>TRBV18|-|TRBJ2-3|16|TRBD2
TGTGCCAGCTCACCACGCGGGAGGGCTAGCACAGATACGCAGTATTTT
CASSPRGRASTDTQYF
>TRBV3-1/TRBV3-2|-|TRBJ2-1|15|TRBD2
TGTGCCAGCAGCCAAGATCTAGCGGGGGGTGTGGAGCAGTTCTTC
CASSQDLAGGVEQFF
>TRBV3-1/TRBV3-2|once|TRBJ1-3|14|TRBD1
TGTGCCAGCAGACCGACAGGGTCTGGAAACACCATATATTTT
CASRPTGSGNTIYF
>TRBV5-4|-|TRBJ2-5|12|-
TGTGCCAGCAGCCCCAGGGATGAGACCCAGTACTTC
CASSPRDETQYF
>TRBV6-5|-|TRBJ1-2|14|-
TGTGCCAGCAGCTACAAAACTATACCGAGCGGCTACACCTTC
CASSYKTIPSGYTF
>TRBV3-1/TRBV3-2|-|TRBJ2-1|16|TRBD2
TGTGCCAGCAGCCACCCCCAGACTAGCGGGGGCAATGAGCAGTTCTTC
CASSHPQTSGGNEQFF
>TRBV19|-|TRBJ2-1|15|TRBD1
TGTGCCAGTAGTATATCAGGGGGCGTTAGCAATGAGCAGTTCTTC
CASSISGGVSNEQFF
>TRBV10-3|-|TRBJ2-1|12|-
TGTGCCATCAGTGTTACAGCCTCGGAGCAGTTCTTC
CAISVTASEQFF
>TRBV18|-|TRBJ2-2|15|-
TGTGCCAGCTCACCCCGGTCTCGGGGATCCGGGGAGCTGTTTTTT
CASSPRSRGSGELFF
>TRBV10-2|-|TRBJ2-7|15|TRBD1
TGCGCCAGCAGGGGACAGGAAAAGAGCTCCTACGAGCAGTACTTC
CASRGQEKSSYEQYF